These 19 T cell receptor beta chains came from one sample sequenced in a study of identical twins. TCRdb reanalysed the 5' RACE reads using MiXCR and keeps one entry per CDR3 protein. The sample has hundreds of thousands of distinct CDR3 sequences, approximately 24% seen once; the top ten hold around 3%. This sample was also put to use in a study of T cells expressing NK-cell markers.

Specimen: CD4+ T cells sorted from blood. The receptors were sampled from a woman younger than 35 in good health.

V usage is TRBV10-3 and J usage is TRBJ2-1, with D possibly matching TRBD2 (6 bases). The V end was cut by 5 bases, the J end by 1 base, with 15 bases between. Germline lookup yields CDR1 ENHRY and CDR2 SYGVKD. This CDR3 region has 16 residues. CDR3: CAISSASERSYNEQFF. The CDR3 DNA reads as TGTGCCATCAGTAGCGCTAGCGAACGATCCTACAATGAGCAGTTCTTC.

This clonotype has at least ten counts. V and J are TRBV29-1 and TRBJ2-7; D unresolved. With 1 base removed from V and 6 bases from J, the gap between germline ends came to 1 base. The germline V gene has CDR1 SQVTM and CDR2 ANQGSEA. The CDR3 has 9 residues. The CDR3 sequence: CSVEGEQYF. CDR3 sequence (DNA): TGCAGCGTTGAAGGCGAGCAGTACTTC.

This clonotype has just a few counts. This chain connects TRBV20-1 to TRBJ2-7; TRBD1 matches at 9 bases. Germline-derived CDR1 and CDR2 are DFQATT and SNEGSKA (reference sequence). The CDR3 extends over 14 amino acids. V lost 5 bases and J lost 0; bases outside the gene matches: 5. This CDR3 is CSADRGESSYEQYF. CDR3 bases: TGCAGTGCTGACAGGGGGGAGAGCTCCTACGAGCAGTACTTC.

The rearrangement uses TRBV7-2 and TRBJ2-2; TRBD2 might be the D (6 bases). The CDR3 contains 14 residues. Trimming left V 3 bases short and J 7 bases short, with 12 bases between. Germline V gene sequence: CDR1 SGHTA, CDR2 FQGNSA. The CDR3 here is CASSLTSRVGELFF. The DNA for the CDR3 is TGTGCCAGCAGCTTGACTAGTCGGGTCGGGGAGCTGTTTTTT.

The chain uses TRBV18 and TRBJ2-1; TRBD1 matches 9 bases. Per germline, CDR1 KGHSH and CDR2 LQKENI. CDR3 length: 15 residues. J was trimmed by 10 bases and V by 1 base; bases with no gene match: 8. CDR3 residues: CASSPQGTGPWEQFF. For the CDR3, the DNA is TGTGCCAGCTCACCACAAGGGACAGGGCCCTGGGAGCAGTTCTTC.

V is TRBV5-1 and J is TRBJ2-1; no definite D call. This CDR3 region has 11 residues. The ends were cut back, 5 bases at V and 10 bases at J, with 10 bases in the middle. In germline, CDR1 is SGHRS, CDR2 YFSETQ. CDR3 sequence (DNA): TGCGCCAGCAGGCAGGAATGGGAGCAGTTCTTC. Protein product: CASRQEWEQFF.

This clonotype appeared a few times. The chain links TRBV9 to TRBJ2-1, with 11 bases that match TRBD2. CDR1 and CDR2 from the germline V gene are SGDLS and YYNGEE. V shed 1 base and J 7 bases; nucleotides not matched to a gene: 10. There are 17 residues in the CDR3. CDR3 loop: CASSVIGGTSGLNEQFF. The CDR3 nucleotides are TGTGCCAGCAGCGTAATCGGTGGGACTAGCGGCCTTAATGAGCAGTTCTTC.

The rearrangement joins TRBV20-1 to TRBJ1-2; 10 bases line up with TRBD1. The V gene's germline CDR1 is DFQATT and CDR2 SNEGSKA (reference sequence). The junction had 9 bases not matched to a gene; V was cut back by 5 bases and J by 9 bases. The CDR3 is 13 amino acids. CDR3 protein: CSAAPETGGRYTF. The CDR3 DNA follows: TGCAGTGCTGCCCCCGAGACAGGGGGCCGCTACACCTTC.

The genes are TRBV5-4 and TRBJ2-2; TRBD2 agrees at 7 bases. J lost 4 bases, V lost 4 bases, and 7 bases had no gene match. Germline loops: CDR1 SGHNT, CDR2 YYREEE (reference sequence). The CDR3 consists of 15 residues. CDR3 bases: TGTGCCAGCAGCGGTAGCGGGTTTACCACCGGGGAGCTGTTTTTT. Translated: CASSGSGFTTGELFF.

This clonotype was observed a few times. This rearrangement joins TRBV12-3 or TRBV12-4 to TRBJ1-5, with 10 bases that match TRBD1. Trimming removed 6 bases from V and 3 bases from J; junction bases left unmatched: 8. CDR3 size: 16 residues. CDR3 nucleotides: TGTGCCAGCAGATTTGGGACAGGGGCATCCAATCAGCCCCAGCATTTT. The encoded protein is CASRFGTGASNQPQHF.

The chain links TRBV7-9 to TRBJ2-6; D call uncertain. Trimming pared 6 bases from V and 0 bases from J, leaving 9 bases between. Germline loops: CDR1 SEHNR, CDR2 FQNEAQ (reference sequence). The CDR3 is 15 residues long. CDR3 residues: CASSFMGSGANVLTF. The CDR3 nucleotides are TGTGCCAGCAGTTTTATGGGCTCTGGGGCCAACGTCCTGACTTTC.

There are a few counts of this clonotype. The V and J genes are TRBV15 and TRBJ1-3; 8 positions match TRBD1. V lost 2 bases to trimming and J lost 3 bases; unmatched junction nucleotides: 3. CDR1 is LNHNV, CDR2 YYDKDF, per germline (reference sequence). The length of the CDR3 is 15 residues. CDR3 nucleotides: TGTGCCACCAGCAGATTCACAGGGGGTGGAAACACCATATATTTT. Its translation: CATSRFTGGGNTIYF.

This clonotype was detected a few times. The rearrangement uses TRBV20-1 and TRBJ2-2, with D perhaps TRBD1 or TRBD2 (6 bases each). Germline V gives CDR1 DFQATT, CDR2 SNEGSKA (reference sequence). V was shortened by 8 bases and J by 2 bases, with 15 bases between the two germline ends. The CDR3 is made up of 14 amino acids. This CDR3 reads CSSLRGTNTGELFF. The CDR3 DNA follows: TGCAGTTCCCTGAGGGGGACTAACACCGGGGAGCTGTTTTTT.

This clonotype was picked up a small number of times. V is TRBV5-1 and J is TRBJ2-5; no reliable D call. The V gene lost 4 bases and the J gene lost 4 bases, with 11 bases spanning the gap. The CDR3 length is 13 residues. Per the germline V gene, CDR1 is SGHRS and CDR2 is YFSETQ. CDR3 sequence: CASSPDRVETQYF. The CDR3 DNA follows: TGCGCCAGCAGCCCAGATCGGGTAGAGACCCAGTACTTC.

To note about this clonotype: At one end the junction does not follow the germline gene, possibly because of a read error. The gene calls are TRBV9 and TRBJ2-7; perhaps D is TRBD1 or TRBD2 (6 bases each). CDR3 length: 15 amino acids. Germline assignment: CDR1 SGDLS and CDR2 YYNGEE. This CDR3 is CASSVEGGHTYEQYF. The CDR3 DNA reads TGCGCCAGCAGCGTAGAGGGGGGTCATACCTACGAGCAGTACTTC.

The genes are TRBV12-3 or TRBV12-4 and TRBJ2-4; 8 bases agree with TRBD2. This CDR3 spans 13 amino acids. The trim removed 3 bases at V and 9 bases at J, leaving 4 bases unmatched. CDR3: CASSFGGASIQYF. The DNA of the CDR3 is TGTGCCAGCAGTTTCGGGGGGGCAAGCATTCAGTACTTC.

There are a few counts of this clonotype. The chain uses TRBV12-3 or TRBV12-4 and TRBJ2-3; 12 nucleotides match TRBD2. J lost 2 bases, V lost 6 bases, and 6 bases had no gene match. This CDR3 region has 16 residues. The CDR3 DNA reads as TGTGCCAGCAGGCTACGGACTAGCGGGAACACAGATACGCAGTATTTT. Its protein product is CASRLRTSGNTDTQYF.

Details on this clonotype: Being one base from a much bigger clone, this may be a read error. V gene TRBV20-1 combines with J gene TRBJ2-1; D unresolved. V lost 3 bases, J lost 0 bases, and 6 bases lay in between. The CDR3 is 13 residues long. Germline values: CDR1 DFQATT, CDR2 SNEGSKA (reference sequence). The CDR3 spells CSASVSSYNEQFF. In DNA form, the CDR3 reads TGCAGTGCTAGCGTGAGCTCCTACAATGAGCAGTTCTTC.

This clonotype was observed a handful of times. This rearrangement joins TRBV12-3 or TRBV12-4 to TRBJ2-2, with 10 bases lining up with TRBD1. The CDR3 loop spans 18 amino acids. V trimming: 6 bases; J trimming: 3 bases; junction bases outside the gene matches: 13. Here the CDR3 reads CASRPRDRGIQDTGELFF. The DNA of the CDR3 is TGTGCCAGCAGGCCCCGGGACAGGGGAATTCAGGACACCGGGGAGCTGTTTTTT.